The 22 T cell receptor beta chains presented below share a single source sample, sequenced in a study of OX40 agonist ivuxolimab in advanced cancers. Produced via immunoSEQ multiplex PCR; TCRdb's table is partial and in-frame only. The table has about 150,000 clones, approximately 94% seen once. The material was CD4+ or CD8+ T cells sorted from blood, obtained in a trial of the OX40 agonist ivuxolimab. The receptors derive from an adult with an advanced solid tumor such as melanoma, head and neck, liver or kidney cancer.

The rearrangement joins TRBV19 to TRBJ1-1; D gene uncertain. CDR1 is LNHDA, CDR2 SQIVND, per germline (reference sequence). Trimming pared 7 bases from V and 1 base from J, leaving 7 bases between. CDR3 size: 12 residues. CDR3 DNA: TGTGCCAGTAAATCTGCGAACACTGAAGCTTTCTTT. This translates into CASKSANTEAFF.

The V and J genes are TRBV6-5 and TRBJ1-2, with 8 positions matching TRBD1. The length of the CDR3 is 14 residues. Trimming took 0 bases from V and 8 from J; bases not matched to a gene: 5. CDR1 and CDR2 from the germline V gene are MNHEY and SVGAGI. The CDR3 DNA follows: TGTGCCAGCAGTTACTCCAGGACAGGGTACGGCTACACCTTC. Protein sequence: CASSYSRTGYGYTF.

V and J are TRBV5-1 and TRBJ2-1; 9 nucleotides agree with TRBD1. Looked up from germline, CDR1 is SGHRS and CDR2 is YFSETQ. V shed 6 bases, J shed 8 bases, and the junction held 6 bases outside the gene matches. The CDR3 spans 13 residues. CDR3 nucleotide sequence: TGCGCCAGCACCGGACAGGGGAAGGATGAGCAGTTCTTC. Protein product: CASTGQGKDEQFF.

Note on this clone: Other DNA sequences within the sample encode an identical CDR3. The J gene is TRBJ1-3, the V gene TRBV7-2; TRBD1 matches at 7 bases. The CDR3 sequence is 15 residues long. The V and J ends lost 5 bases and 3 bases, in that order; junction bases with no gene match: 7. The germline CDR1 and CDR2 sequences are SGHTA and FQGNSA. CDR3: CASSRAGGFGNTIYF. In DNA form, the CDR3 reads TGTGCCAGCAGCCGGGCAGGGGGTTTTGGAAACACCATATATTTT. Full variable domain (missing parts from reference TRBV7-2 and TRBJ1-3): GAGVSQSPSNKVTEKGKDVELRCDPISGHTALYWYRQSLGQGLEFLIYFQGNSAPDKSGLPSDRFSAERTGGSVSTLTIQRTQQEDSAVYLCASSRAGGFGNTIYFGEGSWLTVV.

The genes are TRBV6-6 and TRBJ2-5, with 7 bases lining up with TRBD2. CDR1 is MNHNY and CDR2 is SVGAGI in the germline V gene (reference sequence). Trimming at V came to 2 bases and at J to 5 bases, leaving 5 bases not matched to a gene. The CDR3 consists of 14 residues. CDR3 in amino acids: CASSYRRGLETQYF. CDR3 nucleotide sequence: TGTGCCAGCAGTTACCGGCGGGGGTTGGAGACCCAGTACTTC.

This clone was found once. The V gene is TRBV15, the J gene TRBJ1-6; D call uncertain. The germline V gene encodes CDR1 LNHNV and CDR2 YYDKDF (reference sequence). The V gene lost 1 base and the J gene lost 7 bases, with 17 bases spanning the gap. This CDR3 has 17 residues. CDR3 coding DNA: TGTGCCACCAGCAGAGGAGCCGGGCGACCGACCAATTCACCCCTCCACTTT. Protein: CATSRGAGRPTNSPLHF.

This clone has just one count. The CDR3 spells CASSPVGPSVYEQYF. The CDR3 coding sequence is TGCGCCAGCAGCCCGGTTGGGCCGAGTGTATACGAGCAGTACTTC. V is TRBV5-1 and J is TRBJ2-7; D not certain. This CDR3 contains 15 residues. V was trimmed by 4 bases and J by 4 bases, leaving 18 bases between them. Germline values: CDR1 SGHRS, CDR2 YFSETQ.

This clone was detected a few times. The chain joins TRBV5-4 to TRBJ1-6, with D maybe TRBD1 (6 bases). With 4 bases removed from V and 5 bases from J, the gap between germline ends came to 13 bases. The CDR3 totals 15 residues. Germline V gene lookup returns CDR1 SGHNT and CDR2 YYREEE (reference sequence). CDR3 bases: TGTGCCAGCAGCCCCCGACAGGCGAATAATTCACCCCTCCACTTT. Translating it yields CASSPRQANNSPLHF.

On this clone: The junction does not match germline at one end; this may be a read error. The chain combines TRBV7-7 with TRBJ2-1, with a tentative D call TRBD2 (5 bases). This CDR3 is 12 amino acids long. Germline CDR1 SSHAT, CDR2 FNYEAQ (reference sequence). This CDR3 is CASSTGIGVLFF. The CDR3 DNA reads TGTGCTAGCAGCACGGGAATTGGGGTCCTGTTCTTC.

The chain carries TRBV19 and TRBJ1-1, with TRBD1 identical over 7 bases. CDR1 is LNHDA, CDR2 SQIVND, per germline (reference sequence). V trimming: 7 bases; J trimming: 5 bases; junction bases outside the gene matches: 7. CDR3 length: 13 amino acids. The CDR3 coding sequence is TGTGCCAGTAACAGGGGCCAGGGAACTGAAGCTTTCTTT. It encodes CASNRGQGTEAFF.

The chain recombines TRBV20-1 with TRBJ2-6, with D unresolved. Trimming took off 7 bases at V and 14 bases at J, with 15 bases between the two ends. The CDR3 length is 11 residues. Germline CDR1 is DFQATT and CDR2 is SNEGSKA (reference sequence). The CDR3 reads CSGESRDLLTF. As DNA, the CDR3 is TGCAGTGGGGAATCTCGCGACCTCCTGACTTTC.

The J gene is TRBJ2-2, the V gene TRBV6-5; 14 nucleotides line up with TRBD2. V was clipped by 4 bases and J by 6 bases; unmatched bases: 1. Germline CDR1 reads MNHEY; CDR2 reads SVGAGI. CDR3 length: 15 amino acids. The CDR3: CASSLGLAGAGELFF. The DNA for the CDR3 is TGTGCCAGCAGTTTGGGACTAGCGGGAGCCGGGGAGCTGTTTTTT.

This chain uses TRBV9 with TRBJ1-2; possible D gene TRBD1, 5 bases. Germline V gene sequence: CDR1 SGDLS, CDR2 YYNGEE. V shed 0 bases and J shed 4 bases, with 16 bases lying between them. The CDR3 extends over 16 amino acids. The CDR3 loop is CASSVAGVGVVYGYTF. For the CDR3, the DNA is TGTGCCAGCAGCGTAGCTGGGGTAGGGGTGGTCTATGGCTACACCTTC.

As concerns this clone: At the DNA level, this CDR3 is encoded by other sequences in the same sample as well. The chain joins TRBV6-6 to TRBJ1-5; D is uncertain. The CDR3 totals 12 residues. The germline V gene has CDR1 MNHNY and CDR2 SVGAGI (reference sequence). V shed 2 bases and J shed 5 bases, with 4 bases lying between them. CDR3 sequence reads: CASSYGDQPQHF. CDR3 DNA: TGTGCCAGCAGTTACGGGGATCAGCCCCAGCATTTT.

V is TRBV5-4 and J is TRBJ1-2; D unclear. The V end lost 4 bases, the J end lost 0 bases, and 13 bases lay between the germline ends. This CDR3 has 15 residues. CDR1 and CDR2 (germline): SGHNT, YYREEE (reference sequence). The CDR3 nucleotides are TGTGCCAGCAGCCCACCCACCGGAGCTAACTATGGCTACACCTTC. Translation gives CASSPPTGANYGYTF.

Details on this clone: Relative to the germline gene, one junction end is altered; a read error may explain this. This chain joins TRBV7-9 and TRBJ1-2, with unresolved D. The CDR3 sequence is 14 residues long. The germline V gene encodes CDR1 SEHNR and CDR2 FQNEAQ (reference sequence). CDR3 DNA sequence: TGTGCCGGCAGCTTAGGAGCTTCCTCCTATGGCTACACCTTC. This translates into CAGSLGASSYGYTF.

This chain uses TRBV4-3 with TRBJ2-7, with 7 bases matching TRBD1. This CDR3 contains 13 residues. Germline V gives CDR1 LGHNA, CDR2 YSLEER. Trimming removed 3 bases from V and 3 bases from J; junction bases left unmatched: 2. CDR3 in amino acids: CASSHTGDYEQYF. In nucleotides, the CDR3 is TGCGCCAGCAGCCACACAGGGGACTACGAGCAGTACTTC.

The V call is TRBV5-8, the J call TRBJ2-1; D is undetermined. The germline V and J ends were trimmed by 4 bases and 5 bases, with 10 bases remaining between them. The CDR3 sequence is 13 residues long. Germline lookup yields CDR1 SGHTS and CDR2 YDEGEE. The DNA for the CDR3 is TGTGCCAGCAGCCCCCTGTTGGACAATGAGCAGTTCTTC. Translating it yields CASSPLLDNEQFF. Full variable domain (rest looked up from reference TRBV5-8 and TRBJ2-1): EAGVTQSPTHLIKTRGQQATLRCSPISGHTSVYWYQQALGLGLQFLLWYDEGEERNRGNFPPRFSGRQFPNYSSELNVNALELEDSALYLCASSPLLDNEQFFGPGTRLTVL.

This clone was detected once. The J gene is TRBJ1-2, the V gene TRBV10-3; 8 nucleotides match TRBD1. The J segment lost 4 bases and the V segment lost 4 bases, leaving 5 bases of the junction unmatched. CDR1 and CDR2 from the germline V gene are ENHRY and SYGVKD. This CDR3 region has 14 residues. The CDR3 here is CAISVDRVPYGYTF. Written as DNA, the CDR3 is TGTGCCATCAGTGTGGACAGGGTACCCTATGGCTACACCTTC.

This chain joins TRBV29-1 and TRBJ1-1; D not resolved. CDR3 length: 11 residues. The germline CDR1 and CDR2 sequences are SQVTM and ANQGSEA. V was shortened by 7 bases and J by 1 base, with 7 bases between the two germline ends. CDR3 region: CSARQNTEAFF. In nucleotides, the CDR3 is TGCAGCGCCCGACAGAACACTGAAGCTTTCTTT.

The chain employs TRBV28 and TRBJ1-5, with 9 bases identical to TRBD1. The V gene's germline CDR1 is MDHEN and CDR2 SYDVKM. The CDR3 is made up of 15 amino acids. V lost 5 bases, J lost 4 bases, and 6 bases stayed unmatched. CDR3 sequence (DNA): TGTGCCAGCAGTCCCGTGACAGGGGGTAATCAGCCCCAGCATTTT. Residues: CASSPVTGGNQPQHF.

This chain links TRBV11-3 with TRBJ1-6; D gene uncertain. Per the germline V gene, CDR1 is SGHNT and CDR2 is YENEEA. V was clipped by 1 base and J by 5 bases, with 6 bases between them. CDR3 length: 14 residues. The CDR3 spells CASSLGQNNSPLHF. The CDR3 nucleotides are TGTGCCAGCAGCTTAGGGCAGAATAATTCACCCCTCCACTTT.